Here is one T cell receptor (beta chain) with its context. The table came from immunoSEQ multiplex PCR; TCRdb's copy has only in-frame clones and leaves some out. This table holds about 150,000 clones, roughly 90% found once. The entry originates in a study of T cell responses to AZD1222 COVID-19 vaccine. The CDR3 runs 16 residues. The germline CDR1 and CDR2 sequences are KGHSH and LQKENI. Losses at the gene ends were 3 bases for V and 5 bases for J; bases not matched to a gene: 2. The input for sequencing was peripheral blood, taken 28 days after the second AZD1222 dose. The rearrangement links TRBV18 to TRBJ2-1, with TRBD2 identical over 15 bases. This clonotype originated in an adult who received the AZD1222 COVID-19 vaccine. The CDR3: CASSPGLAGGDNEQFF. The CDR3, as DNA: TGTGCCAGCTCACCCGGACTAGCGGGGGGGGACAATGAGCAGTTCTTC.